These 15 T cell receptor beta chains were sequenced from one sample in a study of CD8+ T cells in alopecia areata. As for treatment: oral pan-JAK inhibitor, 5-10 mg twice daily. Once RNA had been extracted, it was reverse transcribed into cDNA to act as the sequencing template. TCRdb's table, derived via immunoSEQ multiplex PCR, lists solely in-frame clones and lacks some. Here the sample spans about 74,000 clones, 25% to 35% being singletons. This material consisted of CD8+ T cells sorted from blood, taken at week 4, from a patient treated with tofacitinib. The receptors come from a human donor with alopecia areata.

CDR3 DNA: TGTGCCAGTAGTCGGGACTTAAACACTGAAGCTTTCTTT. Translation gives CASSRDLNTEAFF. The J gene is TRBJ1-1, the V gene TRBV19; the D gene is possibly TRBD1 (5 bases). This CDR3 region has 13 residues. Germline lookup yields CDR1 LNHDA and CDR2 SQIVND (reference sequence). The ends were cut back, 5 bases at V and 2 bases at J, with 9 bases in the middle.

There are many counts of this clone. The V call is TRBV19, the J call TRBJ2-7, with 8 positions matching TRBD2. The trim removed 9 bases at V and 1 base at J, leaving 8 bases unmatched. Germline loops: CDR1 LNHDA, CDR2 SQIVND (reference sequence). The CDR3 spans 14 residues. The CDR3 is CASAPGLGSYEQYF. DNA of the CDR3: TGTGCCAGCGCCCCGGGACTAGGGTCCTACGAGCAGTACTTC. The full variable domain, rest sourced from reference TRBV19 and TRBJ2-7, is DGGITQSPKYLFRKEGQNVTLSCEQNLNHDAMYWYRQDPGQGLRLIYYSQIVNDFQKGDIAEGYSVSREKKESFPLTVTSAQKNPTAFYLCASAPGLGSYEQYFGPGTRLTVT.

The gene calls are TRBV7-9 and TRBJ2-7, with D tentatively TRBD2 (5 bases). V gave up 6 bases and J gave up 7 bases, with 25 bases separating them. The CDR3 length is 16 residues. Germline assignment: CDR1 SEHNR and CDR2 FQNEAQ (reference sequence). CDR3 loop: CASRLSFGSASREQYF. The CDR3 coding sequence is TGTGCCAGCAGGTTGTCTTTCGGTAGCGCGTCTAGGGAGCAGTACTTC.

For this clone: Distinct nucleotide sequences in the sample also encode this CDR3. This sequence joins TRBV7-9 and TRBJ1-1, with D unresolved. The CDR3 covers 13 residues. The germline V and J ends were trimmed by 3 bases and 4 bases, with 9 bases remaining between them. Germline CDR1 reads SEHNR; CDR2 reads FQNEAQ (reference sequence). The CDR3: CASSLGYGTEAFF. In DNA, the CDR3 is TGTGCCAGCAGCTTGGGGTATGGCACTGAAGCTTTCTTT.

V and J are TRBV9 and TRBJ2-3; 8 bases match TRBD1. The CDR3 is 16 residues long. Trimming removed 3 bases from V and 0 bases from J; junction bases left unmatched: 6. Germline loops: CDR1 SGDLS, CDR2 YYNGEE. The CDR3 here is CASSGDRKTSTDTQYF. CDR3 DNA sequence: TGTGCCAGCAGCGGGGACAGGAAAACTAGCACAGATACGCAGTATTTT.

This clone was counted a few times. Other DNA sequences within the sample encode an identical CDR3. The CDR3 loop reads CSVERGYEQYF. The DNA of the CDR3 is TGCAGCGTTGAGCGCGGTTACGAGCAGTACTTC. The chain recombines TRBV29-1 with TRBJ2-7; D ambiguous. CDR3 length equals 11 residues. Germline values: CDR1 SQVTM, CDR2 ANQGSEA. V was trimmed by 3 bases and J by 4 bases, leaving 7 bases between them.

For this clone: One end of the junction fails to match germline, which may point to a read error. The CDR3 protein is CASSLTPGYPGNGTDTQYF. CDR3 sequence (DNA): TGTGCTAGCAGCCTGACCCCAGGCTATCCGGGTAACGGCACAGATACGCAGTATTTT. This sequence joins TRBV7-7 and TRBJ2-3; D is ambiguous. CDR1 SSHAT and CDR2 FNYEAQ come from the germline V gene (reference sequence). The CDR3 extends over 19 amino acids.

This clone has only a few counts. The chain uses TRBV7-2 and TRBJ2-7; 16 bases align to TRBD2. The V segment lost 2 bases and the J segment 0 bases; nucleotides outside the gene matches: 4. The CDR3 runs to 18 residues. Looked up from germline, CDR1 is SGHTA and CDR2 is FQGNSA. The CDR3 coding sequence is TGTGCCAGCAGCTTATTTGGGACTAGCGGGAGGGACTCCTACGAGCAGTACTTC. Its translation: CASSLFGTSGRDSYEQYF. The whole variable domain, remainder taken from reference TRBV7-2 and TRBJ2-7, is GAGVSQSPSNKVTEKGKDVELRCDPISGHTALYWYRQSLGQGLEFLIYFQGNSAPDKSGLPSDRFSAERTGGSVSTLTIQRTQQEDSAVYLCASSLFGTSGRDSYEQYFGPGTRLTVT.

This clone has a handful of counts. The CDR3 coding sequence is TGCAGCGTTGTTACTAGCGGGAGCTATGAGCAGTTCTTC. Its translation is CSVVTSGSYEQFF. The chain is built from TRBV29-1 and TRBJ2-1; the match to TRBD2 covers 11 bases. V was pared by 4 bases and J by 8 bases, with 4 bases of the junction left unmatched. The germline gives CDR1 SQVTM, CDR2 ANQGSEA. The CDR3 totals 13 residues.

The gene calls are TRBV30 and TRBJ1-5, with a tentative D call TRBD1 (6 bases). This CDR3 is built from 14 residues. Trimming cost V 0 bases and J 5 bases, with 11 bases left between them. Germline lookup yields CDR1 GTSNPN and CDR2 SVGIG (reference sequence). The chain's CDR3 is CAWSVGRGDQPQHF. Here the CDR3 DNA reads TGTGCCTGGAGTGTAGGCAGGGGAGATCAGCCCCAGCATTTT.

This clone appeared a few times. The chain employs TRBV4-2 and TRBJ2-7; D is unclear. V shed 0 bases and J shed 0 bases, with 6 bases lying between them. The germline CDR1 and CDR2 sequences are LGHNA and YNFKEQ. The CDR3 runs 14 residues. The CDR3 DNA is TGTGCCAGCAGCCAAGATCCGGGCTCCTACGAGCAGTACTTC. Protein product: CASSQDPGSYEQYF.

This clone was seen a handful of times. Here the CDR3 DNA reads TGTGCCTGGAAAAAGACGGCCCGCGTTGATGGCTACACCTTC. As protein: CAWKKTARVDGYTF. The chain couples TRBV30 to TRBJ1-2; D is uncertain. The CDR3 runs to 14 residues. CDR1 and CDR2 from the germline V gene are GTSNPN and SVGIG (reference sequence). The V and J ends lost 4 bases and 6 bases respectively, with 18 bases between them.

The table lists this clone with a few counts. The chain is built from TRBV9 and TRBJ1-1; a possible D gene is TRBD1 (5 bases). The length of the CDR3 is 15 residues. V was pared by 0 bases and J by 5 bases, with 14 bases between. CDR1 is SGDLS, CDR2 YYNGEE, per germline. The CDR3 coding sequence is TGTGCCAGCAGCGTAGCTACGCACCGGGGGACTGAAGCTTTCTTT. It codes for CASSVATHRGTEAFF.

V and J are TRBV29-1 and TRBJ2-3; 11 bases line up with TRBD1. The CDR3 spans 17 residues. The J segment lost 1 base and the V segment lost 2 bases, leaving 8 bases of the junction unmatched. Germline values: CDR1 SQVTM, CDR2 ANQGSEA. The CDR3 DNA sequence: TGCAGCGTTGAATACGGACAGGGGGCTCAGGGCACAGATACGCAGTATTTT. Amino acids: CSVEYGQGAQGTDTQYF.

This clone was found many times. The chain has TRBV4-3 and TRBJ2-1; possible D gene TRBD2, 6 bases. Germline V lookup: CDR1 LGHNA, CDR2 YSLEER. Between the trimmed V and J ends, which lost 4 bases and 7 bases, there was a span of 8 bases. The CDR3 consists of 12 residues. CDR3 sequence reads: CASSPGGNEQFF. The CDR3 coding sequence is TGCGCCAGCAGCCCTGGAGGGAATGAGCAGTTCTTC.